This TCR beta chain is from a study of T cell repertoires in cytomegalovirus infection. The wider study: The public TCR beta signatures pointed to both CMV infection and matching HLA type.

A remark on this clonotype: Its antigen is not identified.

TCRdb re-called the reads with MiXCR, one entry per CDR3 protein. In the table there are some 270,000 distinct CDR3 sequences, about 18% of which are singletons. Overall study results and limits: Individuals carrying CMV plus the relevant HLA were identified by cumulative frequency of public TCR beta families. HLA-C-restricted CMV-specific TCR beta clonotypes were dominant in the ex vivo response.

The length of the CDR3 is 13 residues. Trimming at V came to 3 bases and at J to 2 bases, leaving 1 base not matched to a gene. CDR1 is SQVTM, CDR2 ANQGSEA, per germline. The receptor was isolated from a human donor in good health (CMV status not recorded). Some clones in this sample may be carry-over from other donors' samples. The chain carries TRBV29-1 and TRBJ1-2; 9 bases are a match to TRBD1. The sample was CD8+ T cells from PBMCs. The CDR3 DNA is TGCAGCGTTGACGGGACAGGGAACTATGGCTACACCTTC. Its protein is CSVDGTGNYGYTF. The full variable domain, in which reference TRBV29-1 and TRBJ1-2 provide the parts outside the CDR3, is SAVISQKPSRDICQRGTSLTIQCQVDSQVTMMFWYRQQPGQSLTLIATANQGSEATYESGFVIDKFPISRPNLTFSTLTVSNMSPEDSSIYLCSVDGTGNYGYTFGSGTRLTVV.